Each of the 7 T cell receptor beta chains below was sequenced from the same sample in a study of blood T cell repertoires in COVID-19. Data came from immunoSEQ multiplex PCR; TCRdb stores just in-frame clones and leaves some out. The repertoire holds over 600,000 clones, approximately 90% seen once, with about 0.24% in the top ten. Sequences were obtained from peripheral blood. The receptors derive from a young woman with acute or convalescent COVID-19.

V and J are TRBV19 and TRBJ1-2; TRBD1 might be the D (5 bases). Germline loops: CDR1 LNHDA, CDR2 SQIVND (reference sequence). This CDR3 is built from 14 residues. Trimming removed 1 base at V and 4 bases at J, with 10 bases between. DNA of the CDR3: TGTGCCAGTAGTATAGGCAGGGCCCCCTATGGCTACACCTTC. Translation: CASSIGRAPYGYTF.

The chain is built from TRBV9 and TRBJ1-4; tentative D call: TRBD1 (5 bases). V was clipped by 0 bases and J by 8 bases, with 11 bases between them. Germline V gives CDR1 SGDLS, CDR2 YYNGEE. This CDR3 region has 14 residues. The CDR3 DNA sequence: TGTGCCAGCAGCGTAGAAGGGGATCGCGAAAAACTGTTTTTT. It translates to CASSVEGDREKLFF.

As DNA, the CDR3 is TGTGCCAGCAGTGCGGTTTGGGACAGCACAAATCAGCCCCAGCATTTT. Its protein product is CASSAVWDSTNQPQHF. This chain links TRBV2 with TRBJ1-5; 7 bases fit TRBD1. CDR3 size: 16 residues. Germline lookup yields CDR1 SNHLY and CDR2 FYNNEI. Germline trimming cut 4 bases from V and 4 bases from J; bases unmatched to any gene: 10. The full variable domain, rest sourced from reference TRBV2 and TRBJ1-5, is EPEVTQTPSHQVTQMGQEVILRCVPISNHLYFYWYRQILGQKVEFLVSFYNNEISEKSEIFDDQFSVERPDGSNFTLKIRSTKLEDSAMYFCASSAVWDSTNQPQHFGDGTRLSIL.

The rearrangement links TRBV5-4 to TRBJ2-7; 9 bases fit TRBD2. The germline gives CDR1 SGHNT, CDR2 YYREEE (reference sequence). The CDR3 is made up of 16 amino acids. V was clipped by 4 bases and J by 2 bases; unmatched bases: 10. For the CDR3, the DNA is TGTGCCAGCAGCAAGGAGGGGCTAGCGGGGACCTACGAGCAGTACTTC. Translation gives CASSKEGLAGTYEQYF.

This chain connects TRBV12-5 to TRBJ2-5; perhaps TRBD2 as D (6 bases). CDR1 and CDR2 (germline): LGHNT, FRNRAP. CDR3 size: 12 residues. V lost 6 bases to trimming and J lost 7 bases, with 12 bases between them. CDR3 loop: CASGGGVGTQYF. DNA for the CDR3: TGTGCTAGTGGGGGGGGAGTCGGGACCCAGTACTTC.

This chain uses TRBV4-3 with TRBJ2-7; 7 bases fit TRBD1. V was pared by 0 bases and J by 4 bases, with 6 bases of the junction left unmatched. Looked up from germline, CDR1 is LGHNA and CDR2 is YSLEER. The CDR3 consists of 15 residues. CDR3 residues: CASSQDPGGAYEQYF. The CDR3 nucleotides read TGCGCCAGCAGCCAAGACCCAGGGGGAGCATACGAGCAGTACTTC.

The chain recombines TRBV3-1 (or the pseudogene TRBV3-2) with TRBJ1-1; D perhaps matches TRBD1 (6 bases). This CDR3 spans 16 amino acids. Germline loops: CDR1 LGHDT, CDR2 YNNKEL (reference sequence). V shed 2 bases and J shed 3 bases, with 16 bases lying between them. The CDR3 sequence is CASSQPGAREDTEAFF. CDR3 coding DNA: TGTGCCAGCAGCCAACCAGGGGCCAGGGAAGACACTGAAGCTTTCTTT.